One sample yielded the 24 T cell receptor beta chains listed below, sequenced in a study of blood T cell repertoires in COVID-19. Profiled with immunoSEQ multiplex PCR; TCRdb holds only in-frame clones, not every one. Of about 120,000 clones listed, almost 85% were seen once; the top ten hold around 7.6%. The sample was peripheral blood. The receptors stem from a man aged 65 to 79 with active or convalescent COVID-19.

The rearrangement links TRBV7-6 to TRBJ1-6; 8 bases agree with TRBD1. The length of the CDR3 is 15 residues. CDR1 and CDR2 from the germline V gene are SGHVS and FNYEAQ. J lost 7 bases, V lost 5 bases, and 7 bases had no gene match. The CDR3 DNA is TGTGCCAGCAGCCCCCGAACAGGGGGGAATTCACCCCTCCACTTT. This sequence encodes CASSPRTGGNSPLHF.

V usage is TRBV24-1 and J usage is TRBJ1-1; 8 bases match TRBD1. J gave up 1 base and V 5 bases, and 14 bases lay outside the gene matches. The CDR3 is 18 residues long. From germline, CDR1 is KGHDR and CDR2 SFDVKD. The CDR3, as DNA: TGTGCCACCAGTGCCCCAGGCTGGACAGGGTACGGGAACACTGAAGCTTTCTTT. This gives the protein CATSAPGWTGYGNTEAFF.

This clone has more than one count but fewer than ten. The gene calls are TRBV13 and TRBJ2-5; TRBD1 aligns across 7 bases. Germline CDR1 PRHDT, CDR2 FYEKMQ (reference sequence). The CDR3 loop spans 14 amino acids. After removal of 5 bases from V and 5 bases from J, the junction contained 8 bases not matched to a gene. The CDR3, as DNA: TGTGCCAGCAGCCGTCGGGACAGTGGTGAGACCCAGTACTTC. The encoded protein is CASSRRDSGETQYF.

This clone was observed a handful of times. The genes are TRBV6-6 and TRBJ1-2, with D possibly TRBD1 on 6 matching bases. Trimming cost V 6 bases and J 4 bases, with 18 bases left between them. The CDR3 totals 15 residues. Germline V gene lookup returns CDR1 MNHNY and CDR2 SVGAGI (reference sequence). The CDR3 sequence is CASRLGQRWGYGYTF. DNA for the CDR3: TGTGCCAGCAGGCTCGGACAGCGGTGGGGCTATGGCTACACCTTC.

V is TRBV3-1 (or the pseudogene TRBV3-2) and J is TRBJ1-3, with 7 positions matching TRBD1. V was clipped by 4 bases and J by 0 bases; unmatched bases: 6. Germline V lookup: CDR1 LGHDT, CDR2 YNNKEL (reference sequence). The length of the CDR3 is 16 residues. The chain's CDR3 is CASSPPGTASGNTIYF. The CDR3, as DNA: TGTGCCAGCAGCCCACCAGGGACAGCCTCTGGAAACACCATATATTTT.

This chain uses TRBV25-1 with TRBJ2-5; possibly TRBD1 for D (6 bases). V shed 8 bases and J shed 1 base, with 11 bases lying between them. The CDR3 loop spans 13 amino acids. The germline V gene encodes CDR1 MGHDK and CDR2 SYGVNS. The CDR3 sequence is CASHRTVQETQYF. Written as DNA, the CDR3 is TGTGCCAGCCACAGGACAGTCCAAGAGACCCAGTACTTC.

The chain uses TRBV14 and TRBJ1-1; possible D gene TRBD1, 6 bases. V shed 0 bases and J shed 8 bases, with 16 bases lying between them. CDR1 is SGHDN, CDR2 FVKESK, per germline. The CDR3 has 15 amino acids. Here the CDR3 reads CASSQDTAQGREAFF. In nucleotides, the CDR3 is TGTGCCAGCAGCCAAGATACCGCCCAGGGGAGAGAAGCTTTCTTT.

This rearrangement joins TRBV11-3 to TRBJ2-2, with 8 bases that match TRBD1. This CDR3 spans 15 amino acids. V was clipped by 3 bases and J by 0 bases; unmatched bases: 0. The germline CDR1 and CDR2 sequences are SGHNT and YENEEA. The CDR3 coding sequence is TGTGCCAGCAGCTTCAGGGGGCCGAACACCGGGGAGCTGTTTTTT. Its protein product is CASSFRGPNTGELFF.

In this sample, this clone turned up a few times. V is TRBV11-1 and J is TRBJ2-7; 8 bases agree with TRBD1. Losses at the gene ends were 3 bases for V and 6 bases for J; bases not matched to a gene: 7. There are 14 residues in the CDR3. Germline CDR1 SGHAT, CDR2 FQDESV (reference sequence). The CDR3 here is CASSFQGARSEQYF. In nucleotides, the CDR3 is TGTGCCAGCAGCTTCCAGGGGGCACGCTCCGAGCAGTACTTC.

The V call is TRBV7-2, the J call TRBJ2-7, with 9 bases aligning to TRBD2. The CDR3 consists of 14 residues. Germline V CDR1 and CDR2: SGHTA, FQGNSA. V shed 3 bases and J 3 bases; nucleotides not matched to a gene: 3. CDR3 sequence reads: CASSLGSGGYEQYF. The CDR3 DNA sequence: TGTGCCAGCAGCTTGGGTAGCGGGGGCTACGAGCAGTACTTC.

The rearrangement links TRBV19 to TRBJ2-5, with TRBD2 as a possible D gene (6 bases). Germline CDR1 is LNHDA and CDR2 is SQIVND (reference sequence). V was shortened by 6 bases and J by 5 bases, with 19 bases between the two germline ends. This CDR3 has 15 residues. CDR3 in amino acids: CASSSTGARGETQYF. The CDR3 DNA follows: TGTGCCAGTAGCAGTACGGGAGCCCGGGGGGAGACCCAGTACTTC.

J is TRBJ2-2 and V is TRBV11-2, with 10 positions matching TRBD1. The CDR3 spans 15 residues. With V trimmed by 5 bases and J by 5 bases, 5 bases remained unmatched. In germline, CDR1 is SGHAT, CDR2 FQNNGV. The CDR3 region is CASSRDRGGTGELFF. CDR3 DNA: TGTGCCAGCAGCAGGGACAGGGGAGGGACCGGGGAGCTGTTTTTT.

The sample holds a few counts of this clone. The genes are TRBV5-4 and TRBJ1-2; perhaps TRBD1 as D (6 bases). CDR1 is SGHNT, CDR2 YYREEE, per germline (reference sequence). V shed 4 bases and J shed 3 bases, with 7 bases lying between them. The CDR3 totals 12 residues. The CDR3 DNA reads TGTGCCAGCAGCGGGACATACTATGGCTACACCTTC. Encoded protein: CASSGTYYGYTF.

The DNA for the CDR3 is TGTGCCAGCAGATTAACGGTCCGGACAGGGGTTGGCTACACCTTC. Translating it yields CASRLTVRTGVGYTF. The chain uses TRBV7-2 and TRBJ1-2, with TRBD1 matching over 9 bases. After removal of 6 bases from V and 7 bases from J, the junction contained 12 bases not matched to a gene. The CDR3 is made up of 15 amino acids. Germline V lookup: CDR1 SGHTA, CDR2 FQGNSA.

The chain links TRBV27 to TRBJ2-7; TRBD1 agrees at 10 bases. J lost 1 base, V lost 8 bases, and 8 bases had no gene match. The CDR3 has 15 amino acids. Germline lookup yields CDR1 MNHEY and CDR2 SMNVEV (reference sequence). The CDR3 spells CASRGGTGASYEQYF. The CDR3, as DNA: TGTGCCAGCCGGGGGGGGACAGGGGCTTCCTACGAGCAGTACTTC.

This clone was observed once. The genes are TRBV3-1 (or the pseudogene TRBV3-2) and TRBJ1-5, with D perhaps TRBD1 (6 bases). CDR3 length equals 15 residues. CDR1 LGHDT and CDR2 YNNKEL come from the germline V gene (reference sequence). The V end was cut by 1 base, the J end by 0 bases, with 7 bases between. The CDR3 DNA reads as TGTGCCAGCAGCCAAGTAGGGGGTAGCAATCAGCCCCAGCATTTT. Its protein is CASSQVGGSNQPQHF.

The V gene is TRBV5-1, the J gene TRBJ2-7; 11 nucleotides match TRBD1. In germline, CDR1 is SGHRS, CDR2 YFSETQ. V was pared by 0 bases and J by 6 bases, with 2 bases of the junction left unmatched. This CDR3 region has 14 residues. DNA of the CDR3: TGCGCCAGCAGCTTGGGGACAGGGGGCAGCGAGCAGTACTTC. Translated: CASSLGTGGSEQYF.

The chain joins TRBV12-5 to TRBJ2-1; a weak D match, TRBD1 (5 bases). Germline V gene sequence: CDR1 LGHNT, CDR2 FRNRAP. CDR3 length: 14 residues. Trimming shortened V by 0 bases and J by 5 bases, and 8 bases separated the two germline ends. CDR3 nucleotide sequence: TGTGCTAGTGGTTTGGTAACACAGGACAATGAGCAGTTCTTC. This sequence encodes CASGLVTQDNEQFF.

The rearrangement links TRBV4-1 to TRBJ1-5; D unclear. CDR1 is MGHRA, CDR2 YSYEKL, per germline. Trimming stripped 0 bases from V and 3 bases from J, with 9 bases between. The CDR3 extends over 15 amino acids. CDR3 in DNA: TGCGCCAGCAGCCAAGACCGAGGATACAATCAGCCCCAGCATTTT. Translating gives CASSQDRGYNQPQHF.

This sequence joins TRBV7-9 and TRBJ1-2; 8 nucleotides line up with TRBD1. The junction had 13 bases not matched to a gene; V was cut back by 4 bases and J by 9 bases. Germline V lookup: CDR1 SEHNR, CDR2 FQNEAQ (reference sequence). The CDR3 is 15 residues long. CDR3 bases: TGTGCCAGCAGCTCTGAGACAGGGGCGAAACTTAGCTACACCTTC. Residues: CASSSETGAKLSYTF.

The gene calls are TRBV3-1 (or the pseudogene TRBV3-2) and TRBJ2-7, with unresolved D. V lost 4 bases and J lost 2, with 9 bases in between. Looked up from germline, CDR1 is LGHDT and CDR2 is YNNKEL (reference sequence). This CDR3 contains 13 residues. CDR3 in amino acids: CASSLAPAYEQYF. The CDR3 bases are TGTGCCAGCAGCCTAGCCCCCGCCTACGAGCAGTACTTC.

This clone has just one count. The genes are TRBV5-6 and TRBJ1-2; TRBD1 aligns across 7 bases. Germline V gene data show CDR1 as SGHDT and CDR2 as YYEEEE. Trimming took 3 bases from V and 8 from J; bases not matched to a gene: 7. The length of the CDR3 is 13 residues. The CDR3 sequence: CASSYQDRKGYTF. As DNA, the CDR3 is TGTGCCAGCAGCTACCAGGACAGGAAAGGCTACACCTTC.

The chain is built from TRBV10-3 and TRBJ2-1; 11 nucleotides line up with TRBD2. The V segment lost 6 bases and the J segment 8 bases; nucleotides outside the gene matches: 6. Looked up from germline, CDR1 is ENHRY and CDR2 is SYGVKD. This CDR3 region has 14 residues. The CDR3 DNA follows: TGTGCCATCAGGGGGACTAGCGGAAATTATGAGCAGTTCTTC. Protein product: CAIRGTSGNYEQFF.

CDR3 coding DNA: TGTGCCAGCAGTTCTGCACAGGGCTCTGGAAACACCATATATTTT. Amino acid sequence: CASSSAQGSGNTIYF. The chain uses TRBV28 and TRBJ1-3; D is perhaps TRBD1 (6 bases). This CDR3 spans 15 amino acids. CDR1 is MDHEN, CDR2 SYDVKM, per germline. V was shortened by 4 bases and J by 0 bases, with 10 bases between the two germline ends.